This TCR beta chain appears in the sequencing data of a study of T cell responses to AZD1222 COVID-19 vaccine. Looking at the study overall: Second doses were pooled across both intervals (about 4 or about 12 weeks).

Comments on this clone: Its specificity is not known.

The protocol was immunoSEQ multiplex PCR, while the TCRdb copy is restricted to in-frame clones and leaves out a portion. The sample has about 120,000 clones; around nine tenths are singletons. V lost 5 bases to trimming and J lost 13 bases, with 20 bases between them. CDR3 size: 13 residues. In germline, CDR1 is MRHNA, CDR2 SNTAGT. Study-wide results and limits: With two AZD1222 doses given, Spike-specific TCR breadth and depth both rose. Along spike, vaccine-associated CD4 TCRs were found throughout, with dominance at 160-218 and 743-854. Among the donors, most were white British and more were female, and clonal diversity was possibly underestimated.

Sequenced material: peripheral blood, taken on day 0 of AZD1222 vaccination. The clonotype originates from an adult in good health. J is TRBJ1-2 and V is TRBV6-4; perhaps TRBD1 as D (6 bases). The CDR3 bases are TGTGCCAGCAGTCCTGATGACAGGACCCATCTCACCTTC. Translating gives CASSPDDRTHLTF.